This is a list of T cell receptor beta chains from one sample in a study of control samples from healthy donors and cancer patients. Here immunoSEQ multiplex PCR was the method, and the copy in TCRdb shows in-frame clones only, minus some. The repertoire holds roughly 89,000 clones, with around 92% as singletons. The source material was blood. The source of these receptors is a man in his fifties or sixties in good health. Each CDR3 is given with its conserved first and last residue. D genes are given only for firm matches. Rows may omit the clone size; those that give it use once, few, many or a size class.

V	J	D	size	CDR3	DNA
TRBV5-1	TRBJ1-2	.	.	CASSFTVQGFGYTF	TGCGCCAGCAGCTTTACAGTGCAGGGATTTGGCTACACCTTC
TRBV3-1/TRBV3-2	TRBJ2-5	TRBD2	.	CASSQPGTSGGLQETQYF	TGTGCCAGCAGCCAACCCGGGACTAGCGGGGGCTTACAAGAGACCCAGTACTTC
TRBV10-3	TRBJ2-7	.	.	CAITHDGSSSYEQYF	TGTGCCATCACTCACGATGGGAGCAGCTCCTACGAGCAGTACTTC
TRBV19	TRBJ1-1	TRBD1	.	CASSTPGQAWGNTEAFF	TGTGCCAGTAGTACACCCGGACAGGCCTGGGGGAACACTGAAGCTTTCTTT
TRBV30	TRBJ1-2	TRBD1	once	CAGDSRSYGYTF	TGTGCCGGGGACAGCCGTTCCTATGGCTACACCTTC
TRBV21-1	TRBJ1-1	.	.	CASSKGGRKNTEAFF	TGTGCCAGCAGCAAAGGGGGACGGAAGAACACTGAAGCTTTCTTT
TRBV25-1	TRBJ2-3	.	.	CASLDLSTDTQYF	TGTGCCAGCCTGGACTTAAGCACAGATACGCAGTATTTT
TRBV5-1	TRBJ1-6	TRBD1	.	CASSFTGAHNSPLHF	TGCGCCAGCAGCTTCACAGGGGCGCATAATTCACCCCTCCACTTT
TRBV7-8	TRBJ1-5	.	.	CASSLDTGVRDQPQHF	TGTGCCAGCAGCTTAGATACCGGGGTTAGGGATCAGCCCCAGCATTTT
TRBV3-1/TRBV3-2	TRBJ2-1	.	.	CASSQDAAAIPRGAGNEQFF	TGTGCCAGCAGCCAAGACGCGGCAGCTATACCCCGGGGGGCCGGGAATGAGCAGTTCTTC
TRBV30	TRBJ1-3	TRBD1	.	CAWGQGRDTIYF	TGTGCCTGGGGACAGGGAAGGGACACCATATATTTT
TRBV2	TRBJ1-4	.	.	CASRDHKTTNEKLFF	TGTGCCAGCAGAGACCACAAGACAACTAATGAAAAACTGTTTTTT
TRBV15	TRBJ1-4	.	once	CATSRGFEKLFF	TGTGCCACCAGCAGGGGATTTGAAAAACTGTTTTTT
TRBV5-1	TRBJ2-3	.	.	CASSFGSTDTQYF	TGCGCCAGCAGCTTTGGTAGCACAGATACGCAGTATTTT
TRBV6-5	TRBJ1-1	.	.	CASSYRSNTEAFF	TGTGCCAGCAGTTACAGAAGCAACACTGAAGCTTTCTTT
TRBV6-1	TRBJ1-5	.	.	CASSELGGISNQPQHF	TGTGCCAGCAGTGAATTAGGAGGGATCAGCAATCAGCCCCAGCATTTT
TRBV30	TRBJ1-1	.	.	CAWSVRGDGEAFF	TGTGCCTGGAGTGTACGTGGGGACGGTGAAGCTTTCTTT
TRBV5-1	TRBJ2-7	.	.	CASSQSGSPSYEQYF	TGCGCCAGCAGCCAAAGTGGCAGCCCTTCCTACGAGCAGTACTTC
TRBV20-1	TRBJ1-1	.	.	CSASGRVNTEAFF	TGCAGTGCTAGTGGCCGGGTGAACACTGAAGCTTTCTTT
TRBV6-2/TRBV6-3	TRBJ2-1	TRBD2	.	CASSYVAGGPRNEQFF	TGTGCCAGCAGTTACGTTGCGGGGGGGCCTAGAAATGAGCAGTTCTTC
TRBV29-1	TRBJ1-2	.	.	CSVGGRGGYTF	TGCAGCGTTGGGGGACGTGGCGGCTACACCTTC
TRBV9	TRBJ2-5	.	.	CASSVHSTTETQYF	TGTGCCAGCAGCGTACATTCTACCACAGAGACCCAGTACTTC
TRBV19	TRBJ2-5	TRBD1	.	CASSLGQRQETQYF	TGTGCCAGTAGCCTGGGACAGAGGCAAGAGACCCAGTACTTC
TRBV10-1	TRBJ2-3	TRBD2	.	CASSDRGRADTQYF	TGCGCCAGCAGTGACCGGGGGAGGGCAGATACGCAGTATTTT
TRBV5-8	TRBJ1-5	.	.	CASSWRGTQPQHF	TGTGCCAGCAGCTGGAGGGGTACTCAGCCCCAGCATTTT
TRBV7-9	TRBJ2-7	.	few	CASSPTGTYEQYF	TGTGCCAGCAGCCCGACAGGCACCTACGAGCAGTACTTC
TRBV7-2	TRBJ2-5	.	.	CASSLVASQLKETQYF	TGTGCCAGCAGCTTAGTTGCCAGCCAGCTCAAAGAGACCCAGTACTTC
TRBV19	TRBJ1-1	.	.	CASSNIRGFTEAFF	TGTGCCAGTAGTAATATTCGGGGTTTCACTGAAGCTTTCTTT